Below, 14 T cell receptor beta chains from the same sample are listed, as sequenced in a study of blood T cell repertoires in COVID-19. Sequencing was performed with immunoSEQ multiplex PCR; in TCRdb, only in-frame clones are kept and a portion is missing. The table lists approximately 240,000 clones, over 75% of them singletons, with 2% to 2.5% in the top ten. The source material was peripheral blood. These TCRs come from a woman aged 35 to 49 who had recovered from COVID-19.

The V and J genes are TRBV7-9 and TRBJ1-5, with 9 bases aligning to TRBD1. Unmatched junction bases numbered 4, after V lost 4 bases and J lost 6 bases. This CDR3 has 14 residues. From germline, CDR1 is SEHNR and CDR2 FQNEAQ (reference sequence). CDR3 sequence (DNA): TGTGCCAGCAGCTCCGGGACAGGGCTTCAGCCCCAGCATTTT. It is translated as CASSSGTGLQPQHF. The entire variable domain, with the rest obtained from reference TRBV7-9 and TRBJ1-5, is as follows: DTGVSQNPRHKITKRGQNVTFRCDPISEHNRLYWYRQTLGQGPEFLTYFQNEAQLEKSRLLSDRFSAERPKGSFSTLEIQRTEQGDSAMYLCASSSGTGLQPQHFGDGTRLSIL.

V and J are TRBV10-3 and TRBJ1-1; no reliable D call. V was shortened by 10 bases and J by 4 bases, with 13 bases between the two germline ends. The length of the CDR3 is 12 residues. Germline V gene data show CDR1 as ENHRY and CDR2 as SYGVKD. DNA of the CDR3: TGTGCCACCCGGAGGATGGGCACTGAAGCTTTCTTT. This translates into CATRRMGTEAFF.

This clone has a single count. The same CDR3 can be traced to other DNA sequences in this sample. This chain uses TRBV19 with TRBJ2-3; TRBD1 aligns across 7 bases. The CDR3 runs 15 residues. Germline CDR1 and CDR2: LNHDA and SQIVND (reference sequence). The junction had 7 bases not matched to a gene; V was cut back by 4 bases and J by 3 bases. The CDR3 bases are TGTGCCAGTAGTAGCCCGACAGGGTTAACAGATACGCAGTATTTT. Residues: CASSSPTGLTDTQYF. Filled out from reference TRBV19 and TRBJ2-3, the complete variable domain reads DGGITQSPKYLFRKEGQNVTLSCEQNLNHDAMYWYRQDPGQGLRLIYYSQIVNDFQKGDIAEGYSVSREKKESFPLTVTSAQKNPTAFYLCASSSPTGLTDTQYFGPGTRLTVL.

A single count supports this clone. The chain links TRBV5-1 to TRBJ1-2; 8 bases line up with TRBD1. This CDR3 comprises 12 residues. Germline V CDR1 and CDR2: SGHRS, YFSETQ. V shed 3 bases and J 6 bases; nucleotides not matched to a gene: 1. The CDR3 spells CASSSGQDGYTF. As DNA, the CDR3 is TGCGCCAGCAGCTCGGGACAGGATGGCTACACCTTC.

The chain uses TRBV7-8 and TRBJ2-5; TRBD1 aligns across 7 bases. CDR1 SGHVS and CDR2 FQNEAQ come from the germline V gene. The CDR3 consists of 13 residues. V shed 5 bases, J shed 4 bases, and the junction held 4 bases outside the gene matches. DNA of the CDR3: TGTGCCAGCAGCCAAGGGACAGTAGAGACCCAGTACTTC. It is translated as CASSQGTVETQYF.

The J gene is TRBJ2-1, the V gene TRBV5-1; D call uncertain. The CDR3 is 15 amino acids. Germline CDR1 reads SGHRS; CDR2 reads YFSETQ. With 2 bases removed from V and 0 bases from J, the gap between germline ends came to 9 bases. CDR3 amino acids: CASSFSESSYNEQFF. Here the CDR3 DNA reads TGCGCCAGCAGCTTTTCGGAGAGCTCCTACAATGAGCAGTTCTTC.

V is TRBV5-6 and J is TRBJ2-4; possible D gene TRBD2, 5 bases. V lost 4 bases and J 8 bases, leaving 13 bases between the germline ends. The germline CDR1 and CDR2 sequences are SGHDT and YYEEEE. CDR3 length equals 13 residues. DNA for the CDR3: TGTGCCAGCAGCCAAATTAACGGGGACATTCAGTACTTC. This encodes CASSQINGDIQYF. Using reference TRBV5-6 and TRBJ2-4 for the parts outside the CDR3, the full variable domain is DAGVTQSPTHLIKTRGQQVTLRCSPKSGHDTVSWYQQALGQGPQFIFQYYEEEERQRGNFPDRFSGHQFPNYSSELNVNALLLGDSALYLCASSQINGDIQYFGAGTRLSVL.

A few counts support this clone. The V call is TRBV19, the J call TRBJ1-1; the D gene is possibly TRBD1 (5 bases). V was pared by 6 bases and J by 7 bases, with 9 bases between. The CDR3 runs to 11 residues. The germline gives CDR1 LNHDA, CDR2 SQIVND (reference sequence). The CDR3 spells CASRGDFEAFF. In nucleotides, the CDR3 is TGTGCCAGTAGGGGGGACTTTGAAGCTTTCTTT.

This clone came up a few times. This chain connects TRBV9 to TRBJ2-7; a weak D match, TRBD2 (6 bases). CDR1 SGDLS and CDR2 YYNGEE come from the germline V gene. The CDR3 is 15 amino acids. V was cut by 3 bases and J by 1 base, with 14 bases left in between. The CDR3 spells CASSGGTGDSYEQYF. DNA for the CDR3: TGTGCCAGCAGCGGTGGAACGGGGGATTCCTACGAGCAGTACTTC.

The genes are TRBV18 and TRBJ2-7; TRBD1 agrees at 8 bases. This CDR3 has 13 amino acids. Germline-derived CDR1 and CDR2 are KGHSH and LQKENI. Trimming took 6 bases from V and 6 from J; bases not matched to a gene: 7. Written as DNA, the CDR3 is TGTGCCAGCTCCCCGGACAGGGACAGCGAGCAGTACTTC. Amino acid sequence: CASSPDRDSEQYF.

In the case of this clone: The identical CDR3 is also encoded by other nucleotide sequences in the sample. This rearrangement joins TRBV18 to TRBJ2-5, with TRBD1 matching 8 bases. The CDR3 runs to 14 residues. The ends lost 3 bases at V and 2 bases at J; junction bases unmatched: 2. Germline V lookup: CDR1 KGHSH, CDR2 LQKENI. CDR3 sequence (DNA): TGTGCCAGCTCACCCAACAGGGGGCAAGAGACCCAGTACTTC. Translated: CASSPNRGQETQYF.

The chain joins TRBV25-1 to TRBJ2-1, with 8 bases lining up with TRBD2. V trimming: 5 bases; J trimming: 5 bases; junction bases outside the gene matches: 5. CDR1 is MGHDK, CDR2 SYGVNS, per germline. CDR3 length equals 14 residues. The CDR3 nucleotides are TGTGCCAGCAGTCGGCGGGAGGCCCACAATGAGCAGTTCTTC. It encodes CASSRREAHNEQFF.

This chain connects TRBV10-3 to TRBJ1-1; 9 positions agree with TRBD1. The CDR3 covers 15 residues. Germline CDR1 reads ENHRY; CDR2 reads SYGVKD. Unmatched junction bases numbered 6, after V lost 0 bases and J lost 7 bases. The CDR3 reads CAISESTGGNFEAFF. The CDR3 DNA follows: TGTGCCATCAGTGAGTCGACAGGGGGGAATTTTGAAGCTTTCTTT.

V is TRBV7-9 and J is TRBJ2-5; no reliable D call. Trimming left V 5 bases short and J 5 bases short, with 21 bases between. Germline lookup yields CDR1 SEHNR and CDR2 FQNEAQ (reference sequence). The CDR3 runs to 16 residues. The CDR3 sequence: CASSKKSYIEWETQYF. The DNA of the CDR3 is TGTGCCAGCAGCAAGAAGTCCTATATAGAGTGGGAGACCCAGTACTTC.